The rows below give T cell receptor beta chains drawn from one sample of a study of response to subunit inactivated influenza vaccine. TCRdb re-called the RT-PCR reads with MiXCR, one entry per CDR3 protein. The sample has about 570,000 distinct CDR3 sequences; approximately 10% are singletons. A further study also used this sample, focusing on T cells expressing NK-cell markers.

The sample in question was PBMCs from blood, obtained on the day of vaccination. The receptor source for this set is a man aged 45-65 years who received an inactivated influenza vaccine. Both conserved end residues are part of each CDR3. Each record gives: J gene, D gene, V gene, clone size, CDR3 protein, CDR3 DNA. A D gene is named only where the DNA matches it firmly. The size of a clone is reported for some rows only, either as once, few or many, or as a class for expanded clones.

>TRBJ2-1|.|TRBV12-3/TRBV12-4|.
CASSFGGRYYNEQFF
TGTGCCAGCAGTTTCGGAGGGAGGTACTACAATGAGCAGTTCTTC
>TRBJ2-1|.|TRBV6-5|.
CASSYSPAGSSYNEQFF
TGTGCCAGCAGTTACTCGCCCGCGGGAAGCTCCTACAATGAGCAGTTCTTC
>TRBJ2-7|.|TRBV7-6|.
CASSSIGHEQYF
TGTGCCAGCAGCTCAATCGGCCACGAGCAGTACTTC
>TRBJ2-3|.|TRBV6-6|few
CASGAGADTQYF
TGTGCCAGCGGGGCTGGAGCAGATACGCAGTATTTT
>TRBJ2-7|TRBD2|TRBV29-1|many
CSVEEGTSGMRYEQYF
TGCAGCGTTGAAGAGGGGACTAGCGGGATGAGGTACGAGCAGTACTTC
>TRBJ2-1|TRBD2|TRBV7-7|.
CASSTLAGEGNEQFF
TGTGCCAGCAGCACTTTAGCGGGAGAGGGGAATGAGCAGTTCTTC
>TRBJ2-4|.|TRBV11-2|.
CASSLGGRFDIQYF
TGTGCCAGCAGCTTAGGGGGGAGGTTTGACATTCAGTACTTC
>TRBJ1-4|.|TRBV29-1|.
CSVAEEKLFF
TGCAGCGTTGCAGAAGAAAAACTGTTTTTT
>TRBJ2-7|TRBD2|TRBV6-1|few
CASTSGAGGTIYEQYF
TGTGCCAGCACATCTGGGGCGGGAGGCACCATCTACGAGCAGTACTTC
>TRBJ2-1|.|TRBV3-1|many
CASSQFNEQFF
TGTGCCAGCAGCCAATTCAATGAGCAGTTCTTC
>TRBJ2-1|TRBD2|TRBV29-1|few
CSVVLAGTYNEQFF
TGCAGCGTTGTTCTAGCGGGTACCTACAATGAGCAGTTCTTC
>TRBJ2-1|.|TRBV6-1|few
CASSRFRYNEQFF
TGTGCCAGCAGCCGGTTCCGATACAATGAGCAGTTCTTC
>TRBJ1-1|.|TRBV9|few
CASSVGYVGNTEAFF
TGTGCCAGCAGCGTAGGGTATGTGGGGAACACTGAAGCTTTCTTT
>TRBJ2-2|.|TRBV12-3/TRBV12-4|many
CASSFGQTNTGELFF
TGTGCCAGCAGTTTTGGGCAAACGAACACCGGGGAGCTGTTTTTT
>TRBJ1-1|TRBD1|TRBV20-1|.
CSALQGANTEAFF
TGCAGTGCGTTACAGGGGGCAAACACTGAAGCTTTCTTT
>TRBJ2-3|.|TRBV5-1|many
CASSVLSTDTQYF
TGCGCCAGCAGCGTCCTCAGCACAGATACGCAGTATTTT
>TRBJ2-7|TRBD2|TRBV5-4|.
CASSPGLGSSYEQYF
TGTGCCAGCAGCCCGGGACTAGGGAGCTCCTACGAGCAGTACTTC
>TRBJ2-3|.|TRBV6-5|.
CASSYFGTTSTDTQYF
TGTGCCAGCAGTTACTTCGGGACCACTAGCACAGATACGCAGTATTTT
>TRBJ2-3|TRBD2|TRBV4-2|.
CASSQRGGQDTQYF
TGTGCCAGCAGCCAACGGGGGGGCCAAGATACGCAGTATTTT
>TRBJ2-1|.|TRBV7-2|.
CASTSGTLGPYNEQFF
TGTGCCAGCACCTCTGGGACTCTCGGTCCATACAATGAGCAGTTCTTC
>TRBJ2-5|.|TRBV5-1|.
CASSLVRGQTQYF
TGCGCCAGCAGCTTGGTCAGGGGTCAGACCCAGTACTTC
>TRBJ2-4|.|TRBV28|.
CASSPPLALLAKNIQYF
TGTGCCAGCAGTCCACCCCTGGCACTCCTAGCCAAAAACATTCAGTACTTC
>TRBJ2-3|TRBD1|TRBV5-1|.
CASSRGTGGGTDTQYF
TGCGCCAGCAGCCGCGGGACAGGGGGCGGCACAGATACGCAGTATTTT
>TRBJ2-7|.|TRBV20-1|.
CSARARVLPGRLNSYEQYF
TGCAGTGCTAGAGCCAGGGTACTCCCGGGACGCCTAAACTCCTACGAGCAGTACTTC
>TRBJ2-5|TRBD1|TRBV12-3/TRBV12-4|many
CASSLGQLIQETQYF
TGTGCCAGCAGTTTGGGACAGCTCATCCAAGAGACCCAGTACTTC
>TRBJ2-2|.|TRBV12-3/TRBV12-4|.
CASSASSSGELFF
TGTGCCAGCAGTGCTTCTAGCTCTGGGGAGCTGTTTTTT
>TRBJ2-6|.|TRBV10-3|.
CAISDPARAGANVLTF
TGTGCCATCAGTGACCCCGCCAGGGCTGGGGCCAACGTCCTGACTTTC
>TRBJ1-1|.|TRBV2|few
CASTTANTEAFF
TGTGCCAGCACCACGGCCAACACTGAAGCTTTCTTT
>TRBJ1-5|.|TRBV29-1|few
CSVGGPAQPQHF
TGCAGCGTTGGGGGACCTGCTCAGCCCCAGCATTTT
>TRBJ2-7|.|TRBV20-1|few
CSARVAAGAYEQYF
TGCAGTGCTAGAGTAGCGGCCGGCGCCTACGAGCAGTACTTC
>TRBJ1-1|.|TRBV5-1|few
CASRVTGYTEAFF
TGCGCCAGCAGAGTGACAGGATACACTGAAGCTTTCTTT
>TRBJ2-1|TRBD2|TRBV3-1|few
CASRPSPGAGGDEQFF
TGTGCCAGCAGACCGTCCCCGGGTGCGGGGGGGGATGAGCAGTTCTTC
>TRBJ2-3|.|TRBV7-2|few
CASSPSSVKDTQYF
TGTGCCAGCAGCCCCAGTAGCGTAAAAGATACGCAGTATTTT
>TRBJ2-2|.|TRBV24-1|few
CATSDYGTENTGELFF
TGTGCCACCAGTGATTACGGGACCGAGAACACCGGGGAGCTGTTTTTT
>TRBJ2-2|TRBD1|TRBV15|few
CATSRGGQGNTGELFF
TGTGCCACCAGCAGAGGGGGACAGGGCAACACCGGGGAGCTGTTTTTT
>TRBJ2-3|.|TRBV19|few
CASSPLGQGRTDTQYF
TGTGCCAGTAGCCCGTTAGGGCAGGGCCGCACAGATACGCAGTATTTT
>TRBJ2-1|.|TRBV4-1|few
CASSQDLGSNHNEQFF
TGCGCCAGCAGCCAAGATCTCGGCAGTAACCACAATGAGCAGTTCTTC
>TRBJ2-7|TRBD2|TRBV7-9|.
CASSLEGLAGVKQYF
TGTGCCAGCAGCTTAGAAGGACTAGCGGGGGTTAAGCAGTACTTC
>TRBJ2-1|TRBD2|TRBV11-1|few
CASTGTSGREFVLFSYNEQFF
TGTGCCAGCACCGGGACTAGCGGGAGGGAGTTTGTTCTCTTCTCCTACAATGAGCAGTTCTTC
>TRBJ2-3|.|TRBV12-3/TRBV12-4|.
CATKTGWLGTDTQYF
TGTGCCACCAAAACCGGTTGGCTGGGCACAGATACGCAGTATTTT
>TRBJ1-2|.|TRBV7-6|.
CASSETVSHGYTF
TGTGCCAGCAGCGAGACAGTATCCCATGGCTACACCTTC
>TRBJ2-1|.|TRBV11-2|.
CASSLMMKRWGSYNEQFF
TGTGCCAGCAGCTTAATGATGAAGCGATGGGGTTCCTACAATGAGCAGTTCTTC